These 11 T cell receptor beta chains were all obtained from the same sample, sequenced in a study of blood T cells in healthy people across ages. A second 7 to 11 cycle PCR used barcoded and J-beta primers. TCRdb reanalysed the 5' RACE reads using MiXCR and keeps one entry per CDR3 protein. The sample shows 870,000 or so distinct CDR3 sequences, about 28% of them seen only once. Sequenced: blood. Receptors originate from a woman of 80 years or more in good health.

As to this clonotype: One junction end disagrees with the germline gene, perhaps due to a read error. The V call is TRBV7-2, the J call TRBJ1-2; TRBD1 aligns across 7 bases. This CDR3 comprises 13 residues. The V gene's germline CDR1 is SGHTA and CDR2 FQGNSA. The CDR3 reads CASSIDREWGCTF. CDR3 DNA sequence: TGTGCCAGCAGCATCGACAGGGAGTGGGGCTGCACCTTC.

About this clonotype: At one of its ends the junction is not consistent with the germline gene, which may arise from a read error. The rearrangement uses TRBV12-3 or TRBV12-4 and TRBJ2-5; D is uncertain. The CDR3 contains 13 residues. The CDR3 DNA reads as TGTGCCAGCACTGCGTCAGTAGAAGAGACCCAGTGCTTC. Translated: CASTASVEETQCF.

This clonotype has ten or more counts. The chain links TRBV9 to TRBJ1-5, with D unresolved. The CDR3 length is 14 residues. Per germline, CDR1 SGDLS and CDR2 YYNGEE. Trimming pared 2 bases from V and 0 bases from J, leaving 6 bases between. As DNA, the CDR3 is TGTGCCAGCAGCGTTGGGAATAGCAATCAGCCCCAGCATTTT. Translated: CASSVGNSNQPQHF.

The sample holds many counts of this clonotype. The chain has TRBV7-2 and TRBJ2-1, with 11 nucleotides matching TRBD2. Germline loops: CDR1 SGHTA, CDR2 FQGNSA. This CDR3 comprises 18 residues. Trimming removed 8 bases from V and 3 bases from J; junction bases left unmatched: 15. The CDR3 spells CASANAYRLAGIYNEQFF. The CDR3 nucleotides are TGTGCCAGCGCCAACGCTTATCGACTAGCGGGGATCTACAATGAGCAGTTCTTC. Full variable domain (outside the CDR3, taken from reference TRBV7-2 and TRBJ2-1): GAGVSQSPSNKVTEKGKDVELRCDPISGHTALYWYRQSLGQGLEFLIYFQGNSAPDKSGLPSDRFSAERTGGSVSTLTIQRTQQEDSAVYLCASANAYRLAGIYNEQFFGPGTRLTVL.

Of note for this clonotype: Since a much larger clone is just one base distant, this may be a read error. V and J are TRBV9 and TRBJ2-3, with TRBD1 matching over 7 bases. Germline V gives CDR1 SGDLS, CDR2 YYNGEE. The CDR3 has 15 residues. CDR3 bases: TGTGTCAGCAGCGTAGGACAGACAGGGACAGATACGCAGTATTTT. Translation: CVSSVGQTGTDTQYF.

This clonotype came up many times. A clone one base away is much larger, so this may be a read error. The chain employs TRBV7-2 and TRBJ2-1; D not certain. The CDR3 runs to 14 residues. V shed 5 bases and J shed 9 bases, with 17 bases lying between them. Germline loops: CDR1 SGHTA, CDR2 FQGNSA. The CDR3 DNA is TGTGCCAGCAGCGTGCTACCTTCAGGCGGTGAGCAGTTCTTC. Translated, it gives CASSVLPSGGEQFF.

This rearrangement joins TRBV5-1 to TRBJ1-6, with D unclear. Per germline, CDR1 SGHRS and CDR2 YFSETQ. Trimming cost V 0 bases and J 4 bases, with 11 bases left between them. CDR3 length: 16 amino acids. The CDR3 nucleotides are TGCGCCAGCAGCTTGGAGGGTCGCCTGTATAATTCACCCCTCCACTTT. It is translated as CASSLEGRLYNSPLHF.

This clonotype was observed many times. The chain is built from TRBV12-3 or TRBV12-4 and TRBJ2-1, with 11 nucleotides matching TRBD2. V lost 3 bases to trimming and J lost 9 bases; unmatched junction nucleotides: 10. This CDR3 spans 16 amino acids. CDR3 in DNA: TGTGCCAGCAGTTTCTTAGCGGGGGGGCTACAATTTGAGCAGTTCTTC. As protein: CASSFLAGGLQFEQFF.

The chain uses TRBV7-8 and TRBJ2-3; 11 bases map to TRBD2. CDR3 length equals 17 residues. The germline gives CDR1 SGHVS, CDR2 FQNEAQ. Unmatched junction bases numbered 9, after V lost 4 bases and J lost 3 bases. The CDR3 spells CASSYHPGLAETDTQYF. The CDR3 DNA sequence: TGTGCCAGCAGCTACCACCCGGGACTAGCGGAGACAGATACGCAGTATTTT.

On this clonotype itself: A much larger clone differs from this one at a single base, so this may be a read error. This chain joins TRBV20-1 and TRBJ2-3; TRBD2 aligns across 9 bases. The CDR3 consists of 15 residues. Germline lookup yields CDR1 DFQATT and CDR2 SNEGSKA (reference sequence). With V trimmed by 0 bases and J by 2 bases, 3 bases remained unmatched. CDR3 loop: CSAREPSGDTDTQYF. The CDR3 DNA sequence: TGCAGTGCTAGAGAACCTAGCGGGGACACAGATACGCAGTATTTT.

This clonotype was seen many times. V and J are TRBV7-9 and TRBJ2-1; perhaps TRBD2 as D (6 bases). Germline V gene data show CDR1 as SEHNR and CDR2 as FQNEAQ (reference sequence). The CDR3 spans 12 residues. V lost 4 bases to trimming and J lost 10 bases, with 11 bases between them. Written as DNA, the CDR3 is TGTGCCAGCAGCTCTCTCCGGGGGGAGCAGTTCTTC. Translating it yields CASSSLRGEQFF.